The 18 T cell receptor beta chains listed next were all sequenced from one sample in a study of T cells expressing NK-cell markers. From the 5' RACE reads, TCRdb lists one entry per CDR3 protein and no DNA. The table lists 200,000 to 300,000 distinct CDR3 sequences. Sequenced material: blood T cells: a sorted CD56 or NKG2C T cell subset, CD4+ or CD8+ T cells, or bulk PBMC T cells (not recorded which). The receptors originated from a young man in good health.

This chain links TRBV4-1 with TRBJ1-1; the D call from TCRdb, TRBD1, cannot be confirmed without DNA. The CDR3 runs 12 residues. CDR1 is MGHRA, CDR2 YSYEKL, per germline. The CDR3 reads CASSQERGKAFF.

The CDR3 protein is CASSLTDNYGYTF. This rearrangement joins TRBV5-5 to TRBJ1-2. The CDR3 is 13 amino acids. The germline CDR1 and CDR2 sequences are SGHKS and YYEKEE (reference sequence).

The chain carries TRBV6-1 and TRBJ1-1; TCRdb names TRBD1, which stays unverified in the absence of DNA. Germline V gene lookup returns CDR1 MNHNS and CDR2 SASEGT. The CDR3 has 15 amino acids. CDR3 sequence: CASSASGHLNTEAFF.

CDR3 region: CASSLRSASSTDTQYF. The rearrangement joins TRBV11-2 to TRBJ2-3. This CDR3 spans 16 amino acids. Germline V gives CDR1 SGHAT, CDR2 FQNNGV.

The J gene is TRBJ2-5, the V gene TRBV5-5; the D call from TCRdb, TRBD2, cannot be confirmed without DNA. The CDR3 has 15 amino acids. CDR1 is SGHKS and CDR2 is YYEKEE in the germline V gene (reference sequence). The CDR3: CASSWVGGAKETQYF. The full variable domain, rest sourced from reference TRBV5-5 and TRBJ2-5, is DAGVTQSPTHLIKTRGQQVTLRCSPISGHKSVSWYQQVLGQGPQFIFQYYEKEERGRGNFPDRFSARQFPNYSSELNVNALLLGDSALYLCASSWVGGAKETQYFGPGTRLLVL.

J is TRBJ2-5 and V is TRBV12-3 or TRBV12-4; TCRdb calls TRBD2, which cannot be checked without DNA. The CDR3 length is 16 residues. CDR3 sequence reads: CASSPGGGRGGETQYF.

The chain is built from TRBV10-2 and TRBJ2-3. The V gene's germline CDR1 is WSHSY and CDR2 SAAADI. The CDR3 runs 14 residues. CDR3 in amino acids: CASTGGHITYTQYF.

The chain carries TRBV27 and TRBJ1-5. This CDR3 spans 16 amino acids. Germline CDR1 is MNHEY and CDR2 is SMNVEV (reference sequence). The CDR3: CASSALPDRYNQPQHF.

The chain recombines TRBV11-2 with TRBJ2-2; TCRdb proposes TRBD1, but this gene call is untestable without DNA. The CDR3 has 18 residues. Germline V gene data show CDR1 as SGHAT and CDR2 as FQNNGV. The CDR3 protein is CASSLVGDTDWNTGELFF.

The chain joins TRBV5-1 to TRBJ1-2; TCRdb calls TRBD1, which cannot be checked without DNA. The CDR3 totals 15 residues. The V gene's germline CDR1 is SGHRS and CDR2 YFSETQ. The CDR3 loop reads CASRSTTGSMYGYTF. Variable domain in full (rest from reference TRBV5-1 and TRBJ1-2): KAGVTQTPRYLIKTRGQQVTLSCSPISGHRSVSWYQQTPGQGLQFLFEYFSETQRNKGNFPGRFSGRQFSNSRSEMNVSTLELGDSALYLCASRSTTGSMYGYTFGSGTRLTVV.

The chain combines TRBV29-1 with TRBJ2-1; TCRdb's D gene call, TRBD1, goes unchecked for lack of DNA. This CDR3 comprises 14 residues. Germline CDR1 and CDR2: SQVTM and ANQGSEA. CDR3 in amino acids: CSVYAGQGSDEQFF.

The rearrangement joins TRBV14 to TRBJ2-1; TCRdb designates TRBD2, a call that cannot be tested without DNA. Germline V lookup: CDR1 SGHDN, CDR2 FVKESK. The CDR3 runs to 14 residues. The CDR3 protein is CASSQDRRDSEQFF.

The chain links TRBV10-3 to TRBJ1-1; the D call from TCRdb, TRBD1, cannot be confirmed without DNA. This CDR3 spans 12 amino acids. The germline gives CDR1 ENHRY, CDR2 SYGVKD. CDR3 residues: CAVGQTNAEAFF.

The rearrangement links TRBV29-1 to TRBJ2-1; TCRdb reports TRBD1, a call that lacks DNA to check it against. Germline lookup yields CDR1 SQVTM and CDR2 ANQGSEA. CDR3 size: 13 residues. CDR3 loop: CSGGGGGSNEQFF.

The CDR3 sequence: CASSLAAVGGQFF. This chain links TRBV5-1 with TRBJ2-1; TCRdb reports TRBD1, a call that lacks DNA to check it against. The CDR3 covers 13 residues. Germline lookup yields CDR1 SGHRS and CDR2 YFSETQ.

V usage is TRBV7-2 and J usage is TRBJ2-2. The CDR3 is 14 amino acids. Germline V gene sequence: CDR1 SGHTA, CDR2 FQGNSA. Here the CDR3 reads CASSSGRNTGELFF.

CDR3 loop: CSVEEGLANYGYTF. The chain is built from TRBV29-1 and TRBJ1-2. The CDR3 is 14 residues long. Germline V gene data show CDR1 as SQVTM and CDR2 as ANQGSEA.

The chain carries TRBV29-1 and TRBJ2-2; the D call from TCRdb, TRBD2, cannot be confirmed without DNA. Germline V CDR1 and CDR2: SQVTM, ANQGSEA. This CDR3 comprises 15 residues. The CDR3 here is CSVYRPPGGTGELFF.